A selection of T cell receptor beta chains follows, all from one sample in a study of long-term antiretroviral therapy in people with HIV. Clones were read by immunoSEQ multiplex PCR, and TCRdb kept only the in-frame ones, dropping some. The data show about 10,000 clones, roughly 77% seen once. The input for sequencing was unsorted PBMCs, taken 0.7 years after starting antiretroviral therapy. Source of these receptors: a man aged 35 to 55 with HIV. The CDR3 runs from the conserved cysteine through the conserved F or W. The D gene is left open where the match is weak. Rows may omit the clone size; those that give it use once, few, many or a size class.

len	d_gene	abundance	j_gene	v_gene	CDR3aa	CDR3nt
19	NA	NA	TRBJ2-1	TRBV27	CASSLYPPATGEGHNEQFF	TGTGCCAGCAGTTTATATCCCCCGGCGACAGGGGAGGGTCACAATGAGCAGTTCTTC
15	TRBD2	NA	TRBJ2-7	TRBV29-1	CSVEEQGREGYEQYF	TGCAGCGTTGAAGAACAAGGCAGGGAGGGCTACGAGCAGTACTTC
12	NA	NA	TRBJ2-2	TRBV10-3	CAIGGVAGELFF	TGTGCCATCGGGGGCGTGGCCGGGGAGCTGTTTTTT
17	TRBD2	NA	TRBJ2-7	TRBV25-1	CASSDPLAATLEGEQYF	TGTGCCAGCAGTGATCCCCTAGCGGCGACATTGGAGGGAGAGCAGTACTTC
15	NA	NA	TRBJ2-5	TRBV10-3	CAAGSGAEPEGTQYF	TGTGCGGCCGGTTCGGGAGCGGAGCCCGAGGGGACCCAGTACTTC
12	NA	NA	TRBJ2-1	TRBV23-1	CASSPYRAEQFF	TGCGCCAGCAGTCCCTATAGGGCAGAGCAGTTCTTC
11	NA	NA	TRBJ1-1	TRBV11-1	CASSLRHEAFF	TGTGCCAGCAGCTTACGACATGAAGCTTTCTTT
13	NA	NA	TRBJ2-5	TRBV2	CASSDLRGETQYF	TGTGCCAGCAGTGATTTACGGGGAGAGACCCAGTACTTC
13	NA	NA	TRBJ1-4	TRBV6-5	CASSPTGWEKLFF	TGTGCCAGCAGTCCCACAGGGTGGGAAAAACTGTTTTTT
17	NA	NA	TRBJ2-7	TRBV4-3	CASSQERSVAGAYEQYF	TGCGCCAGCAGCCAAGAACGCAGTGTGGCAGGGGCCTACGAGCAGTACTTC
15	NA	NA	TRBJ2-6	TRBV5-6	CASSQGPSGANVLTF	TGTGCCAGCAGCCAGGGGCCTTCTGGGGCCAACGTCCTGACTTTC
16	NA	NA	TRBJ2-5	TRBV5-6	CASSLDRLVGRETQYF	TGTGCCAGCAGCTTGGATCGGCTAGTCGGGAGAGAGACCCAGTACTTC
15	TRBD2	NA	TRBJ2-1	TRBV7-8	CASSLASGSHNEQFF	TGTGCCAGCAGCTTAGCTAGCGGGAGCCACAATGAGCAGTTCTTC
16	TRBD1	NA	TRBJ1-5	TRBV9	CASSVGVGDRYQPQHF	TGTGCCAGCAGCGTAGGAGTAGGGGACAGATATCAGCCCCAGCATTTT
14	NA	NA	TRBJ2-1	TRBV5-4	CASSPDRFYNEQFF	TGTGCCAGCAGCCCCGACAGGTTCTACAATGAGCAGTTCTTC
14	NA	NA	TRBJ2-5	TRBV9	CASSVGDDQETQYF	TGTGCCAGCAGCGTCGGGGATGACCAAGAGACCCAGTACTTC
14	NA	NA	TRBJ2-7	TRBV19	CATSRGGIDYEQYF	TGTGCCACCTCCCGTGGTGGGATTGACTACGAGCAGTACTTC
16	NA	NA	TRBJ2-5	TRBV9	CASSSGRRSAPETQYF	TGTGCCAGCAGCTCAGGACGGAGAAGTGCTCCGGAGACCCAGTACTTC
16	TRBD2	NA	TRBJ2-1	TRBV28	CASSLPSGSYSREQFF	TGTGCCAGCAGTTTACCTAGCGGGAGTTATAGCAGGGAGCAGTTCTTC
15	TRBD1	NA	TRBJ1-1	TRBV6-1	CASSEGWDRGPEAFF	TGTGCCAGCAGTGAAGGATGGGACAGGGGCCCTGAAGCTTTCTTT
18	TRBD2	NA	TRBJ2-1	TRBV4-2	CASSQGEIAGTTHNEQFF	TGTGCCAGCAGCCAGGGGGAAATAGCGGGAACAACTCACAATGAGCAGTTCTTC
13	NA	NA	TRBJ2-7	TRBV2	CASTGDTTGEQYF	TGTGCCAGCACTGGGGACACCACGGGCGAGCAGTACTTC
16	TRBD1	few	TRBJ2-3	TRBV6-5	CASSYRDRAGTDTQYF	TGTGCCAGCAGTTACCGGGACAGGGCCGGCACAGATACGCAGTATTTT